This T cell receptor (beta chain) was found in a study of T cell responses to AZD1222 COVID-19 vaccine. Study-level results: Breadth and depth of Spike-specific TCRs rose after two AZD1222 doses. Repertoire samples came only from after the peak T cell response. Across the whole spike, CD4 TCRs peaked at regions 160-218 and 743-854. Females made up more of the donors, who were largely white British, and clonal diversity may have come out too low.

The method was immunoSEQ multiplex PCR; TCRdb's version includes in-frame clones alone and lacks a portion of them. The sample comprises approximately 74,000 clones, roughly 89% of which are singletons, and more than 2% rests with the top ten. This CDR3 region has 15 residues. Germline values: CDR1 SGDLS, CDR2 YYNGEE. V lost 0 bases to trimming and J lost 5 bases, with 14 bases between them. As concerns this clone: Its antigen is undetermined.

This receptor was obtained from an adult in good health. The chain couples TRBV9 to TRBJ2-5; D unclear. Sequencing was performed on peripheral blood, taken on day 0 of AZD1222 vaccination. CDR3 DNA: TGTGCCAGCAGCGTAGCTAGTCTCCTAAAGGAGACCCAGTACTTC. Protein: CASSVASLLKETQYF.